This record covers a single TCR beta chain. No antigen is known for it. No quality values exist for individual bases; no much larger clone is one base distant. The sample is drawn from a study of blood T cell repertoires in COVID-19 (dated by TCRdb to 2020 to 2022). The study in broad terms: Samples from collaborators originated in the United States, Italy and Spain and spanned both the acute and convalescent phases of COVID-19. The repertoires were released in a freely available public database meant as a resource for research on the immune response to SARS-CoV-2. The prospective study material was composed of cDNA or gDNA derived from T cells, B-cell-depleted T cells, or PBMCs. The sample metadata nearly always contained a de-identified subject ID, COVID-19 status, age in years and sex. Samples came from the ongoing ImmuneRACE study (first 160 participants) plus 1,254 subjects from 6 global collaborators. The dataset comprised deeply sampled blood TCRbeta repertoires from subjects exposed to, actively infected with, or recovered from COVID-19. Where available, HLA class I and class II types were taken from metadata supplied by the sample provider and were not determined by assay-based typing. The research as a whole found: The quantity of clinical and demographic metadata differed by source and by participant and was supplied without curation.

Each collaborating institution followed its own protocols to collect whole blood in K2EDTA tubes. For TCRbeta analysis, collaborator samples were shipped as frozen whole blood, as isolated PBMCs, or as DNA extracted from either sample type. V lost 4 bases and J lost 3 bases, and the count of bases not matched to a germline gene is 7. Via the germline V gene (reference sequence), CDR1 is MNHNY and CDR2 SVGAGI. The CDR3, cysteine through phenylalanine, is 16 amino acids long. The DNA shown is the 48-base CDR3, in frame from base 1. The immunoSEQ Assay, a bias-controlled multiplex PCR, was used to amplify TCRbeta CDR3 regions from genomic DNA. The original methods were these. Nucleated cell counts per sample were estimated from amplification of reference gene primers within the assay. Sequence reads were collapsed and filtered to measure the absolute abundance of every unique TCRbeta CDR3 rearrangement. For each sample, productive Simpson clonality was calculated by taking the square root of Simpson's diversity index across productive rearrangements. TCRdb holds this immuneACCESS table with in-frame rearrangements only. Some clones are missing; in checked studies, unresolved V genes explain under half, and the rest has no known cause. The V and J calls and clone size are taken from that table; D and trimming were inferred from the DNA. This sample lists roughly 220,000 clones; approximately 84% were detected once. About 6% of the sample lies in the top ten.

The specimen was peripheral blood. This TCR derives from a man older than 75 with acute or convalescent COVID-19. The sequence joins TRBV6-6 to TRBJ1-2, and 11 bases in between align with TRBD1. The nucleotide sequence reads as follows: TGTGCCAGCAGTTTCGGACAGGGGGCTGGGGACTATGGCTACACCTTC. Translated, it reads CASSFGQGAGDYGYTF.